This T cell receptor (beta chain) was sequenced during a study of human T cells and chemical hapten exposure. Germline V gene sequence: CDR1 SGHRS, CDR2 YFSETQ. The trim removed 1 base at V and 8 bases at J, leaving 7 bases unmatched. The CDR3 length is 15 residues. TCRdb reprocessed the RACE reads via MiXCR and lists one record per CDR3 protein. The table has fewer than 85,000 distinct CDR3 sequences, 8.6% seen once. The time point was: healthy volunteer bleed at 6 weeks. The authors extracted total RNA from unfractionated whole blood. This clonotype has a handful of counts. The chain recombines TRBV5-1 with TRBJ1-5; 9 nucleotides match TRBD1. This clonotype was obtained from a male donor in good health. Some clones in this sample may be carry-over from other donors' samples. The specimen sequenced was whole blood. The CDR3 is CASSLLGQGSEPQHF. The CDR3 region has the DNA TGCGCCAGCAGCTTGCTGGGACAGGGCTCGGAGCCCCAGCATTTT.